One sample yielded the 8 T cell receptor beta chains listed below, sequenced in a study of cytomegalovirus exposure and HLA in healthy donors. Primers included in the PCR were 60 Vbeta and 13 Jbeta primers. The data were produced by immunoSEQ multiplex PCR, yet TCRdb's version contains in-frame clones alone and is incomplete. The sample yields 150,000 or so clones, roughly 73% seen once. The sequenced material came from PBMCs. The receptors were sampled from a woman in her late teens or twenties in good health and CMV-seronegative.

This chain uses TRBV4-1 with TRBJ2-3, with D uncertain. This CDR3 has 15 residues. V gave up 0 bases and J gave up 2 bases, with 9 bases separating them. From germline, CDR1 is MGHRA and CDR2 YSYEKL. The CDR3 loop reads CASSQDSRYTDTQYF. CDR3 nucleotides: TGCGCCAGCAGCCAAGATTCCCGGTACACAGATACGCAGTATTTT.

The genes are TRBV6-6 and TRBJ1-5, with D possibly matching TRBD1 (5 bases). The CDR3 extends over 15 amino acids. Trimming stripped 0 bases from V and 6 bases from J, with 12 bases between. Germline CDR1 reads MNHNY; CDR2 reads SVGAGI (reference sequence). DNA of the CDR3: TGTGCCAGCAGTTACTCCGGGGGAACAGGTCAGCCCCAGCATTTT. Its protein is CASSYSGGTGQPQHF.

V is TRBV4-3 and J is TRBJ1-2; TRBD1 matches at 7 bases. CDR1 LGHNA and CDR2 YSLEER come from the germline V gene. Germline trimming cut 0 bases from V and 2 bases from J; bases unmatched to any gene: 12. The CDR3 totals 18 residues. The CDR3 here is CASSQEAQGRGWNYGYTF. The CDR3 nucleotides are TGCGCCAGCAGCCAAGAGGCACAGGGGCGCGGTTGGAACTATGGCTACACCTTC.

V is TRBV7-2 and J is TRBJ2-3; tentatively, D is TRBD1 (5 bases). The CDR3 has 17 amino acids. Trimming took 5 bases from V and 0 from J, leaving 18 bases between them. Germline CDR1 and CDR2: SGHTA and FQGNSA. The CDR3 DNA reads TGTGCCAGCAGCCAAGGATCTCAGGGCTGGAGCACAGATACGCAGTATTTT. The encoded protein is CASSQGSQGWSTDTQYF.

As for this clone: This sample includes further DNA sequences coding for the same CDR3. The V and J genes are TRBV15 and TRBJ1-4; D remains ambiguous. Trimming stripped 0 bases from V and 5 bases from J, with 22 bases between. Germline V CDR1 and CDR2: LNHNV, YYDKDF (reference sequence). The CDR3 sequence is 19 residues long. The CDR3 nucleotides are TGTGCCACCAGCAGAGAGTCCCCGTCGTCGTCGGGAGGCAATGAAAAACTGTTTTTT. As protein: CATSRESPSSSGGNEKLFF.

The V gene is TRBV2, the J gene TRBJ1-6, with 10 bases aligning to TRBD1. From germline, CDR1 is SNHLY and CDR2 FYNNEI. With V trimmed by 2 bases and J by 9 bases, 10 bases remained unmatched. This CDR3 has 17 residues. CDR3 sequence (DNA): TGTGCCAGCAGTGAACGACAGGGGGCGGATTTTGGTTCACCCCTCCACTTT. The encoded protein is CASSERQGADFGSPLHF.

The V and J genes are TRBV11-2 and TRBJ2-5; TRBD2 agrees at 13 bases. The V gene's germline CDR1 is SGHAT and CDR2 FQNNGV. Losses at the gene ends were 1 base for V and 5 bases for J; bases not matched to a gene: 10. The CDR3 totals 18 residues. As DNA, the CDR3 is TGTGCCAGCAGCTTAGGGGGCCATGGACTAGCGGGAGACGAGACCCAGTACTTC. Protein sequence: CASSLGGHGLAGDETQYF. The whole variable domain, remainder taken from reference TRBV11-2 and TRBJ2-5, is EAGVAQSPRYKIIEKRQSVAFWCNPISGHATLYWYQQILGQGPKLLIQFQNNGVVDDSQLPKDRFSAERLKGVDSTLKIQPAKLEDSAVYLCASSLGGHGLAGDETQYFGPGTRLLVL.

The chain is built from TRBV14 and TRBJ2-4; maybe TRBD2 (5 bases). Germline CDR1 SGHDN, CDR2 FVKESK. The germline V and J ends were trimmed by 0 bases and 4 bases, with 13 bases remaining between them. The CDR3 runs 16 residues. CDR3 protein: CASSQDLAGWKNIQYF. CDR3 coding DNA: TGTGCCAGCAGCCAAGATCTAGCTGGGTGGAAAAACATTCAGTACTTC.